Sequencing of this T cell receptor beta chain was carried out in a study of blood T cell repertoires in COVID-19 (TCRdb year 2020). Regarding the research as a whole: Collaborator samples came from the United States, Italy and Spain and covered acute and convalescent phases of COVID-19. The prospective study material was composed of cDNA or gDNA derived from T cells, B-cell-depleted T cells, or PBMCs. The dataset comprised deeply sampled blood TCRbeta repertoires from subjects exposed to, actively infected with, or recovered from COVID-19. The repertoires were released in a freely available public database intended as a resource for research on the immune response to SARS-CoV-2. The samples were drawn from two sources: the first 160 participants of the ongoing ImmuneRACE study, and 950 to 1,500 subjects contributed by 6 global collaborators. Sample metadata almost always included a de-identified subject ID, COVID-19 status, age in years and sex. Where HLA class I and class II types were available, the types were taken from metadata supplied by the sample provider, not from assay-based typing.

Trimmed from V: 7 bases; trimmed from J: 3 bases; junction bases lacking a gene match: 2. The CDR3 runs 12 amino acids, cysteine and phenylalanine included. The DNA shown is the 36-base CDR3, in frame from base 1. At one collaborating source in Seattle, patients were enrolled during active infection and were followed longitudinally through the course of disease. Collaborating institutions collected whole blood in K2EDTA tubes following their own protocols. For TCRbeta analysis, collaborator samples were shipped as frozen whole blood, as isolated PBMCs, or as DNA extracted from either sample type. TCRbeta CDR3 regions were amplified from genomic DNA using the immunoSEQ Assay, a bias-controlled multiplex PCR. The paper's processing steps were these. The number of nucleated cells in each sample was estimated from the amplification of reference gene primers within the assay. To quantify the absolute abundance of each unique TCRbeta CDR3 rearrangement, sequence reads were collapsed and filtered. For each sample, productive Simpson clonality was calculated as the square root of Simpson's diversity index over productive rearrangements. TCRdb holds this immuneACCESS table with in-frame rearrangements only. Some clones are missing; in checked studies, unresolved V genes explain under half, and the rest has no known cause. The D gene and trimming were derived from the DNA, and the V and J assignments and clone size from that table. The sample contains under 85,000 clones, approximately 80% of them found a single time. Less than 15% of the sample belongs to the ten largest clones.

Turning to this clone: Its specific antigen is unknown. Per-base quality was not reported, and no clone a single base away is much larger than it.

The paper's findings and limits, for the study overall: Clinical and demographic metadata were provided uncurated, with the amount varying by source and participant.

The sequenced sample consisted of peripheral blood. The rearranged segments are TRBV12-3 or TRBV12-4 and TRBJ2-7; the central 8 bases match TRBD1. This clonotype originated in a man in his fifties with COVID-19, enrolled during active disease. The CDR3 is CASTGTGYEQYF. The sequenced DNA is TGTGCCAGCACTGGGACAGGCTACGAGCAGTACTTC.